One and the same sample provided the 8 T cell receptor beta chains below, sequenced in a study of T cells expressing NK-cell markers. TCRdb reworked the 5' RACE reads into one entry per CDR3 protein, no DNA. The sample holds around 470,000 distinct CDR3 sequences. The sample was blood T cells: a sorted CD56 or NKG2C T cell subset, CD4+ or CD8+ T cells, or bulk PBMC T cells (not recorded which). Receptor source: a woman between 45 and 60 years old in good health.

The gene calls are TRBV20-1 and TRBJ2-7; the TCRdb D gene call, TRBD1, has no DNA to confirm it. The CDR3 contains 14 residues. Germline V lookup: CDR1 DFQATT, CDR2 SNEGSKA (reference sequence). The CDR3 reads CSARNPGQGYEQYF.

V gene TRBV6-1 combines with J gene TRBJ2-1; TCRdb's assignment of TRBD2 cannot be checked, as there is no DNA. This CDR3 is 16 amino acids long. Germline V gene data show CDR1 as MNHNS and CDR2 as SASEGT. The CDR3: CASRSTRTSGSNEQFF.

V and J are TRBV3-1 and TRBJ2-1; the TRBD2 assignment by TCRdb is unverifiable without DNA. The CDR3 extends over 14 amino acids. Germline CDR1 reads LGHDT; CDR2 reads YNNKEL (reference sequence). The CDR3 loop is CASSQGGTMVEQFF.

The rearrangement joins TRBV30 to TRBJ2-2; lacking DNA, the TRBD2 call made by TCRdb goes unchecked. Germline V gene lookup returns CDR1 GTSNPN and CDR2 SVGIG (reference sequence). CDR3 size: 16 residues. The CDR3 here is CAWSILRASNTGELFF.

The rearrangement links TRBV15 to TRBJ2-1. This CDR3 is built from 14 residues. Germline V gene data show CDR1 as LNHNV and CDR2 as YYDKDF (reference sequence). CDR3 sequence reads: CATSRKRPNNEQFF.

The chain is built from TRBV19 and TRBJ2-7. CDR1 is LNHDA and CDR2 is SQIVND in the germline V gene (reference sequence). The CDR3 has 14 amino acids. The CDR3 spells CASSKRGQPYEQYF.

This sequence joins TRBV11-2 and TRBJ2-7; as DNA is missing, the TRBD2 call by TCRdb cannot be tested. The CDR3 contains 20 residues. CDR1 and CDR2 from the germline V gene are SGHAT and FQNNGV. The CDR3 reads CASSLDQVGASGRTTYEQYF.

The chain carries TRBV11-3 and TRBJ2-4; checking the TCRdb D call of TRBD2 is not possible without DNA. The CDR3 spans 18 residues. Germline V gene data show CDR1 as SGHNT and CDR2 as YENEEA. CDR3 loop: CASSLDVSGRGTKNIQYF.